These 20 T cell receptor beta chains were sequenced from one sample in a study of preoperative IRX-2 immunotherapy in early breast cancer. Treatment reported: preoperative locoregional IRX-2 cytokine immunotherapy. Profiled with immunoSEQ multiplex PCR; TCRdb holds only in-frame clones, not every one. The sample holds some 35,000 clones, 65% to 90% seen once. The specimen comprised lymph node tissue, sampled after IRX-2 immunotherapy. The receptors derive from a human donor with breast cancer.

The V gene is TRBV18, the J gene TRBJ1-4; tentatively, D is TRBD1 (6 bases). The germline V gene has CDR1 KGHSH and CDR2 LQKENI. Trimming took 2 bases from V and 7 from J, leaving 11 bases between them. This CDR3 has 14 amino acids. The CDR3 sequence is CASSPWGLGEKLFF. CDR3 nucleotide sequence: TGTGCCAGCTCACCATGGGGGCTAGGTGAAAAACTGTTTTTT.

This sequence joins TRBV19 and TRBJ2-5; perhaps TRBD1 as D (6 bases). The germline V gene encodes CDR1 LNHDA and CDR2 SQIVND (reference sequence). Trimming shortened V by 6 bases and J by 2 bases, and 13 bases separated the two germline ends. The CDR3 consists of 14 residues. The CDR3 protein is CASRETGTQETQYF. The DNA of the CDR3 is TGTGCCAGTAGGGAAACCGGGACACAAGAGACCCAGTACTTC.

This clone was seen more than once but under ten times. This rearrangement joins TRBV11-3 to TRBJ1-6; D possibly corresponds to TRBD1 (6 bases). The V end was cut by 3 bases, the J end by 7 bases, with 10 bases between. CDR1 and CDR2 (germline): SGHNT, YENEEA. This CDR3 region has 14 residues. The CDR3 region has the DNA TGTGCCAGCAGCTTGGTCCAGGGGAATTCACCCCTCCACTTT. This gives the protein CASSLVQGNSPLHF.

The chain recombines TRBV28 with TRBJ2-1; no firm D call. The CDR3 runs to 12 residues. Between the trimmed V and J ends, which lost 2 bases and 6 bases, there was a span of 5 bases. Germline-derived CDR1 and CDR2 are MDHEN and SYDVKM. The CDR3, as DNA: TGTGCCAGCAGTTTAAGTCGCAATGAGCAGTTCTTC. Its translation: CASSLSRNEQFF. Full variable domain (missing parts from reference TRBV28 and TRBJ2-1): DVKVTQSSRYLVKRTGEKVFLECVQDMDHENMFWYRQDPGLGLRLIYFSYDVKMKEKGDIPEGYSVSREKKERFSLILESASTNQTSMYLCASSLSRNEQFFGPGTRLTVL.

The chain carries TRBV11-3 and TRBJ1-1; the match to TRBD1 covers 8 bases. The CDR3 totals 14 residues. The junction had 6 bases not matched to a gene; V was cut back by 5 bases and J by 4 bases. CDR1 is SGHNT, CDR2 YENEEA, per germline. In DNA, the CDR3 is TGTGCCAGCAGCATGACAGGGGACGTCACTGAAGCTTTCTTT. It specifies CASSMTGDVTEAFF.

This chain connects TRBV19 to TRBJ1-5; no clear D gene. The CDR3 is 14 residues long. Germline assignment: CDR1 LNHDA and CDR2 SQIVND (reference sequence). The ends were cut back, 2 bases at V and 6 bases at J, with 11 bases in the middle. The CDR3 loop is CASSITTGSQPQHF. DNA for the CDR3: TGTGCCAGTAGTATAACGACGGGCTCTCAGCCCCAGCATTTT.

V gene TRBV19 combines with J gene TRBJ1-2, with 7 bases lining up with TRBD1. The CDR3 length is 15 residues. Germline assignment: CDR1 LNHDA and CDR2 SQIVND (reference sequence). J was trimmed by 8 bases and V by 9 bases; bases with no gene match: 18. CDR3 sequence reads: CASRRLVTGAGGYTF. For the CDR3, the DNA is TGTGCCAGCCGCCGGCTAGTAACAGGGGCAGGCGGCTACACCTTC.

CDR3 residues: CAISPTKTSTDTQYF. CDR3 DNA: TGTGCCATCAGCCCCACGAAGACTAGCACAGATACGCAGTATTTT. The chain recombines TRBV6-8 with TRBJ2-3; no firm D call. Between the trimmed V and J ends, which lost 10 bases and 0 bases, there was a span of 17 bases. The CDR3 sequence is 15 residues long. Germline CDR1 is MNHGY and CDR2 is SAAAGT.

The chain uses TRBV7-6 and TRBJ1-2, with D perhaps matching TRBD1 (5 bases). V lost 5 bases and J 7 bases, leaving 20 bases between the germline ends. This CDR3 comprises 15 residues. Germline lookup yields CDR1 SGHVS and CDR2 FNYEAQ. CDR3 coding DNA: TGTGCCAGCAGCCGTACCGGGGGTGGGGACTCTGGCTACACCTTC. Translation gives CASSRTGGGDSGYTF. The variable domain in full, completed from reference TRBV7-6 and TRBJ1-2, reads GAGVSQSPRYKVTKRGQDVALRCDPISGHVSLYWYRQALGQGPEFLTYFNYEAQQDKSGLPNDRFSAERPEGSISTLTIQRTEQRDSAMYRCASSRTGGGDSGYTFGSGTRLTVV.

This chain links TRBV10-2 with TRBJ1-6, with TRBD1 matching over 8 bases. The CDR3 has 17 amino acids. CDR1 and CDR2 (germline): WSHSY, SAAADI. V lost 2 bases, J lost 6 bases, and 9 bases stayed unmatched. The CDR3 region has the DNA TGCGCCAGCAGTGAGAAGCCCCAGACAGGGGTTAATTCACCCCTCCACTTT. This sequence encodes CASSEKPQTGVNSPLHF.

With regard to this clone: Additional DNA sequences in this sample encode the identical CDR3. The CDR3 loop is CASSPTGGRETQYF. CDR3 sequence (DNA): TGTGCCAGCAGTCCTACAGGGGGAAGGGAGACCCAGTACTTC. V and J are TRBV6-8 and TRBJ2-5; 8 bases are a match to TRBD1. The CDR3 is 14 residues long. The V and J ends lost 5 bases and 5 bases, in that order; junction bases with no gene match: 7. Germline values: CDR1 MNHGY, CDR2 SAAAGT.

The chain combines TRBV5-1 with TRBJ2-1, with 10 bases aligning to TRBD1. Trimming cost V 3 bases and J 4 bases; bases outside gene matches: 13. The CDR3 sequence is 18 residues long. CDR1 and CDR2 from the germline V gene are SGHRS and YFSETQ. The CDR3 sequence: CASSSRTGGPSIYNEQFF. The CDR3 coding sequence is TGCGCCAGCAGCTCACGGACAGGGGGTCCATCAATATACAATGAGCAGTTCTTC.

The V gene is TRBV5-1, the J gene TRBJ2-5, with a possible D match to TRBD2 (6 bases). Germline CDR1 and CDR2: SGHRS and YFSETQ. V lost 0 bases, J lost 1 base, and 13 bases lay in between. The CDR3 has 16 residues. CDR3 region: CASSLAGLAFQETQYF. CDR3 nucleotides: TGCGCCAGCAGCTTGGCCGGGCTAGCGTTCCAAGAGACCCAGTACTTC.

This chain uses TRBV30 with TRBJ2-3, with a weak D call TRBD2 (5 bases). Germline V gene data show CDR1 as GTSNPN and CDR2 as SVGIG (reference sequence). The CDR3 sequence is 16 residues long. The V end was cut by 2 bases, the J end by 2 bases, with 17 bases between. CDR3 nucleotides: TGTGCCTGGAGTCAACGGCGGAGGCTTACCACAGATACGCAGTATTTT. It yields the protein CAWSQRRRLTTDTQYF. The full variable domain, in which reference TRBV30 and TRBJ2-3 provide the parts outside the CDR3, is SQTIHQWPATLVQPVGSPLSLECTVEGTSNPNLYWYRQAAGRGLQLLFYSVGIGQISSEVPQNLSASRPQDRQFILSSKKLLLSDSGFYLCAWSQRRRLTTDTQYFGPGTRLTVL.

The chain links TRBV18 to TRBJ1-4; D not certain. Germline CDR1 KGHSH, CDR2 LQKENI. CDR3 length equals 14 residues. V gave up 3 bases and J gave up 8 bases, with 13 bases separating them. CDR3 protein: CASSPGKGGEKLFF. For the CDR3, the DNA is TGTGCCAGCTCACCGGGCAAGGGCGGGGAAAAACTGTTTTTT.

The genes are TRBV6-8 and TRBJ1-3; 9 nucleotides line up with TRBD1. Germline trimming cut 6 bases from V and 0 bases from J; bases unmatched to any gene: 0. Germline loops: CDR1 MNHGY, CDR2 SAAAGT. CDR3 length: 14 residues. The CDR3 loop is CASRTGGSGNTIYF. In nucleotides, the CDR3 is TGTGCCAGCAGGACAGGGGGCTCTGGAAACACCATATATTTT.

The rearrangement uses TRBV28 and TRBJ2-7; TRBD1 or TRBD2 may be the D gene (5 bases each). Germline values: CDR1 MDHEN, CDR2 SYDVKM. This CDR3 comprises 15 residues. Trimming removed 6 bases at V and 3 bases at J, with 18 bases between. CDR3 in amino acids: CASRSSLGRLYEQYF. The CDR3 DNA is TGTGCCAGCAGGTCCTCTTTGGGACGGCTCTACGAGCAGTACTTC.

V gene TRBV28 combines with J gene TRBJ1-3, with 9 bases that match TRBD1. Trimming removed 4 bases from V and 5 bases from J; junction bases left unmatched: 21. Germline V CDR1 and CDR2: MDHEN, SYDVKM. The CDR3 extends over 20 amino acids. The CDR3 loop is CASSSEDRGSTGGVRNTIYF. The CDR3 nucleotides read TGTGCCAGCAGTTCCGAGGACAGGGGTTCGACAGGGGGGGTTCGAAACACCATATATTTT.

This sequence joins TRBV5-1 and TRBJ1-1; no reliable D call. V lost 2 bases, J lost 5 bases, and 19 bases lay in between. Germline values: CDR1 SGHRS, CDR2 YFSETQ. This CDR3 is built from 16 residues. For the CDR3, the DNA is TGCGCCAGCAGCTTAAACGCAGCCCGGGCTGGGACTGAAGCTTTCTTT. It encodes CASSLNAARAGTEAFF. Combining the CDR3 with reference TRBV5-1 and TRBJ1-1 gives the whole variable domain KAGVTQTPRYLIKTRGQQVTLSCSPISGHRSVSWYQQTPGQGLQFLFEYFSETQRNKGNFPGRFSGRQFSNSRSEMNVSTLELGDSALYLCASSLNAARAGTEAFFGQGTRLTVV.

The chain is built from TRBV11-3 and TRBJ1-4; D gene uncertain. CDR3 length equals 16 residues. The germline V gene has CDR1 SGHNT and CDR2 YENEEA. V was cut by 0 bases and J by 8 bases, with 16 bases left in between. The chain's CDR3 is CASSLEGQPIREKLFF. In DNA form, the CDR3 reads TGTGCCAGCAGCTTAGAAGGGCAGCCTATCCGAGAAAAACTGTTTTTT.